This T cell receptor beta chain was recorded in a study of TIL therapy for anti-PD-1-resistant metastatic lung cancer. Across the whole study: Tumors had a median PD-L1 proportion score of more than 5%. Half of patients were current or former smokers. Tumors carried a median about 1.5 non-synonymous mutations per megabase.

This sample's time point: pre-treatment sample, taken before nivolumab and TIL therapy. The tumor samples were excised metastases, mostly pleural nodules or supraclavicular lymph nodes. The sample holds a few counts of this clone. Sequencing used immunoSEQ v3. Produced via immunoSEQ multiplex PCR; TCRdb's table is partial and in-frame only. The table lists about 48,000 clones, approximately 70% of them singletons. The source material was tumor tissue, sampled at baseline. The TCR comes from a person aged 25-80 years with non-small cell lung cancer.

The CDR3 reads CASSYNLAGGDEQYF. The CDR3 region has the DNA TGTGCCAGCAGTTACAATCTAGCGGGAGGCGACGAGCAGTACTTC. The gene calls are TRBV6-6 and TRBJ2-7; 11 nucleotides line up with TRBD2. Trimming cost V 2 bases and J 5 bases; bases outside gene matches: 5. Germline V gene sequence: CDR1 MNHNY, CDR2 SVGAGI (reference sequence). The CDR3 length is 15 residues.